These 24 T cell receptor beta chains were sequenced from one sample in a study of T cell repertoires in cytomegalovirus infection. For these receptors, no antigen is known. MiXCR, run by TCRdb on the reads, gives a single entry per CDR3 protein. The sample carries some 800,000 distinct CDR3 sequences, approximately 29% recorded once. Sequenced here: cultured CD8+ T cells from PBMCs, sampled from culture after CMV antigen stimulation. The receptors shown here come from a human donor in good health (CMV status not recorded). Some clones in this sample may be carry-over from other donors' samples.

The CDR3 here is CASTSPRPYYEQYV. CDR3 bases: TGTGCCAGTACATCCCCGAGACCATATTACGAGCAGTACGTC. The chain is built from TRBV19 and TRBJ2-7; D gene unclear. CDR1 LNHDA and CDR2 SQIVND come from the germline V gene (reference sequence). The CDR3 spans 14 residues. With 7 bases removed from V and 4 bases from J, the gap between germline ends came to 17 bases.

This clonotype was detected only a few times. The V call is TRBV25-1, the J call TRBJ2-7; D remains unclear. The ends were cut back, 7 bases at V and 2 bases at J, with 12 bases in the middle. The CDR3 spans 13 residues. The germline V gene has CDR1 MGHDK and CDR2 SYGVNS. This CDR3 is CASTMERPYEQYF. DNA of the CDR3: TGTGCCAGCACGATGGAGCGCCCCTACGAGCAGTACTTC.

The chain is built from TRBV7-9 and TRBJ1-2; D remains ambiguous. The V end lost 1 base, the J end lost 6 bases, and 15 bases lay between the germline ends. CDR1 and CDR2 from the germline V gene are SEHNR and FQNEAQ (reference sequence). This CDR3 has 15 amino acids. The CDR3 sequence is CASSLGAISINGYTF. The CDR3, as DNA: TGTGCCAGCAGCTTAGGAGCTATTTCAATCAATGGCTACACCTTC.

A few counts support this clonotype. The gene calls are TRBV29-1 and TRBJ2-5; D possibly corresponds to TRBD1 (6 bases). V gave up 7 bases and J gave up 7 bases, with 16 bases separating them. This CDR3 has 12 amino acids. Germline assignment: CDR1 SQVTM and CDR2 ANQGSEA. The CDR3 sequence: CSATQGYGTQYF. For the CDR3, the DNA is TGCAGCGCCACTCAGGGGTATGGGACCCAGTACTTC.

This clonotype was seen many times. At one end, the junction sequence differs from germline, possibly due to a read error. The chain is built from TRBV7-2 and TRBJ2-7, with D unresolved. Germline V CDR1 and CDR2: SGHTA, FQGNSA. The CDR3 has 15 amino acids. The CDR3: CASNLGPGWGDEQYF. The CDR3 region has the DNA TGTGCCAGCAACTTAGGTCCTGGGTGGGGTGACGAGCAGTACTTC.

V is TRBV15 and J is TRBJ1-1; D possibly corresponds to TRBD1 (5 bases). Per germline, CDR1 LNHNV and CDR2 YYDKDF (reference sequence). The CDR3 totals 14 residues. With 0 bases removed from V and 6 bases from J, the gap between germline ends came to 11 bases. The CDR3 DNA sequence: TGTGCCACCAGCAGAGATTTGGGGGAACCTGAAGCTTTCTTT. Its protein is CATSRDLGEPEAFF.

The rearrangement links TRBV27 to TRBJ1-1; 9 nucleotides match TRBD1. CDR3 length: 12 amino acids. Germline CDR1 MNHEY, CDR2 SMNVEV (reference sequence). V shed 6 bases and J 11 bases; nucleotides not matched to a gene: 7. The chain's CDR3 is CASSPGQGNAFF. In nucleotides, the CDR3 is TGTGCCAGCAGCCCGGGACAGGGTAACGCTTTCTTT.

The CDR3 loop is CASSFEGQGGRGYGYTF. The CDR3 DNA is TGTGCCAGCAGCTTCGAAGGACAGGGGGGGCGTGGCTATGGCTACACCTTC. The chain is built from TRBV7-9 and TRBJ1-2; 10 bases agree with TRBD1. From germline, CDR1 is SEHNR and CDR2 FQNEAQ (reference sequence). V gave up 3 bases and J gave up 4 bases; unmatched junction bases: 11. The CDR3 totals 17 residues.

The chain employs TRBV6-5 and TRBJ2-1, with D possibly TRBD2 on 5 matching bases. The CDR3 is 15 residues long. With 6 bases removed from V and 0 bases from J, the gap between germline ends came to 12 bases. CDR1 is MNHEY and CDR2 is SVGAGI in the germline V gene. The CDR3 protein is CASSQDWSSYNEQFF. In DNA form, the CDR3 reads TGTGCCAGCAGCCAGGACTGGAGCTCCTACAATGAGCAGTTCTTC.

The chain uses TRBV28 and TRBJ2-7, with unresolved D. The CDR3 has 12 residues. CDR1 is MDHEN, CDR2 SYDVKM, per germline. Trimming removed 4 bases at V and 6 bases at J, with 10 bases between. CDR3 sequence reads: CASSSGWGEQYV. The CDR3 DNA sequence: TGTGCCAGCAGTTCCGGGTGGGGCGAGCAGTACGTC.

The sample holds one count of this clonotype. The rearrangement links TRBV27 to TRBJ2-7; 9 bases match TRBD2. V shed 2 bases and J 6 bases; nucleotides not matched to a gene: 5. The CDR3 contains 14 residues. Germline V gene data show CDR1 as MNHEY and CDR2 as SMNVEV (reference sequence). The CDR3 DNA reads TGTGCCAGCAGTTTAATGGCGGGGGGGCCCGAGCAGTACGTC. It is translated as CASSLMAGGPEQYV.

There are many counts of this clonotype. The chain has TRBV2 and TRBJ2-1; 9 bases fit TRBD2. The CDR3 has 15 amino acids. From germline, CDR1 is SNHLY and CDR2 FYNNEI. J gave up 1 base and V 7 bases, and 5 bases lay outside the gene matches. CDR3 bases: TGTGCCAGCAAGGGAGCGGGGGGTTCCTACAATGAGCAGTTCTTC. Amino acid sequence: CASKGAGGSYNEQFF. The full variable domain, rest sourced from reference TRBV2 and TRBJ2-1, is EPEVTQTPSHQVTQMGQEVILRCVPISNHLYFYWYRQILGQKVEFLVSFYNNEISEKSEIFDDQFSVERPDGSNFTLKIRSTKLEDSAMYFCASKGAGGSYNEQFFGPGTRLTVL.

The CDR3 protein is CSASFRVRGARKQYF. DNA for the CDR3: TGCAGTGCTAGCTTCCGAGTCCGGGGGGCCCGGAAGCAGTACTTC. The genes are TRBV20-1 and TRBJ2-7, with TRBD2 as a possible D gene (7 bases). The CDR3 contains 15 residues. Germline lookup yields CDR1 DFQATT and CDR2 SNEGSKA (reference sequence). V shed 3 bases and J shed 8 bases, with 23 bases lying between them.

J is TRBJ2-7 and V is TRBV7-6, with D possibly matching TRBD2 (6 bases). V was pared by 5 bases and J by 0 bases, with 14 bases between. The CDR3 sequence is 15 residues long. CDR1 SGHVS and CDR2 FNYEAQ come from the germline V gene. The CDR3 bases are TGTGCCAGCAGCACCGGGACTGCCAGCTCCTACGAGCAGTACGTC. Translation gives CASSTGTASSYEQYV.

This clonotype was found many times. The rearrangement joins TRBV7-2 to TRBJ2-1, with 8 bases aligning to TRBD2. This CDR3 has 15 amino acids. In germline, CDR1 is SGHTA, CDR2 FQGNSA. Trimming removed 1 base from V and 7 bases from J; junction bases left unmatched: 6. This CDR3 reads CASSLEGSGVNEQFF. The CDR3, as DNA: TGTGCCAGCAGCTTAGAGGGTAGCGGGGTGAATGAGCAGTTCTTC.

This clonotype was picked up a small number of times. The rearrangement uses TRBV6-2 or TRBV6-3 and TRBJ2-7; TRBD2 aligns across 10 bases. J lost 3 bases, V lost 4 bases, and 6 bases had no gene match. CDR3 size: 15 residues. Looked up from germline, CDR1 is MNHEY and CDR2 is SVGEGT. The CDR3: CASSFGTSDDYEQYV. CDR3 nucleotides: TGTGCCAGCAGTTTCGGGACTAGCGACGACTACGAGCAGTACGTC.

A few counts support this clonotype. V gene TRBV11-2 combines with J gene TRBJ2-2; 8 bases agree with TRBD2. Per the germline V gene, CDR1 is SGHAT and CDR2 is FQNNGV. The V gene end was trimmed by 4 bases and the J gene end by 4 bases; junction bases not matched to a gene: 14. CDR3 length: 18 residues. The CDR3 loop is CASSSWENGGAITGELFF. The CDR3 region has the DNA TGTGCCAGCAGCTCATGGGAAAACGGGGGGGCGATCACCGGGGAGCTGTTTTTT.

The genes are TRBV7-3 and TRBJ2-3; D tentatively reads TRBD1 or TRBD2 (5 bases each). The CDR3 is 16 amino acids. CDR1 SGHTA and CDR2 FQGTGA come from the germline V gene. The germline V and J ends were trimmed by 5 bases and 0 bases, with 15 bases remaining between them. CDR3: CASSAPGTTSTDTQYF. CDR3 DNA: TGTGCCAGCAGCGCACCCGGGACGACTAGCACAGATACGCAGTATTTT.

This rearrangement joins TRBV27 to TRBJ1-5; TRBD1 is a possible D gene (5 bases). The ends were cut back, 5 bases at V and 0 bases at J, with 11 bases in the middle. This CDR3 has 15 residues. The germline gives CDR1 MNHEY, CDR2 SMNVEV (reference sequence). The CDR3, as DNA: TGTGCCAGCAGTATAAGGGGTTATAGCAATCAGCCCCAGCATTTT. Translating gives CASSIRGYSNQPQHF.

With respect to this clonotype: One end of the junction is discordant with germline, which a read error may explain. The CDR3, as DNA: TGCGCCAGCACAGCCCTGGACTCTCTCCAAAACAATGAGCAGTCCTTC. Translating it yields CASTALDSLQNNEQSF. This sequence joins TRBV23-1 and TRBJ2-1; D possibly corresponds to TRBD2 (5 bases). TRBV23-1 has ORF status, its function being uncertain. The length of the CDR3 is 16 residues.

This clonotype was observed a handful of times. This chain links TRBV11-2 with TRBJ2-4; 7 nucleotides line up with TRBD1. The CDR3 is made up of 16 amino acids. Germline assignment: CDR1 SGHAT and CDR2 FQNNGV. V shed 5 bases and J 0 bases; nucleotides not matched to a gene: 7. The CDR3 region has the DNA TGTGCCAGCAGCCTGACAGGGTCCATAGCCAAAAACATTCAGTACTTC. This gives the protein CASSLTGSIAKNIQYF.

This chain connects TRBV7-6 to TRBJ1-1; D not resolved. Germline CDR1 SGHVS, CDR2 FNYEAQ. Trimming left V 1 base short and J 6 bases short, with 12 bases between. The CDR3 extends over 14 amino acids. CDR3 amino acids: CASSLVPAGPEAFF. Written as DNA, the CDR3 is TGTGCCAGCAGCTTAGTCCCGGCCGGACCTGAAGCTTTCTTT.

This clonotype turned up a few times. The chain is built from TRBV2 and TRBJ2-7, with TRBD1 matching over 8 bases. CDR1 is SNHLY, CDR2 FYNNEI, per germline. The CDR3 has 14 amino acids. J gave up 0 bases and V 11 bases, and 9 bases lay outside the gene matches. The CDR3 coding sequence is TGTGCCGGATCAGGGGGCCGGCTCTCCTACGAGCAGTACGTC. It codes for CAGSGGRLSYEQYV.

The chain is built from TRBV5-5 and TRBJ1-5, with D unresolved. The germline gives CDR1 SGHKS, CDR2 YYEKEE (reference sequence). Trimming pared 0 bases from V and 0 bases from J, leaving 7 bases between. This CDR3 contains 15 residues. CDR3 in DNA: TGTGCCAGCAGCTTGGGTCAGACTAGCAATCAGCCCCAGCATTTT. As protein: CASSLGQTSNQPQHF.